This TCR beta chain was obtained from a study of T-cell reconstitution after alpha-beta-depleted transplantation in children. Ten or more counts support this clonotype. Antigen unknown. Researchers prepared the TCRbeta library using unique molecular identifiers, the study reports. TCRdb re-analysed the PCR reads in MiXCR, keeping a single row per CDR3 protein. The table records around 270,000 distinct CDR3 sequences, over 9.5% of them present only once. CDR3 length equals 13 residues. The trim removed 7 bases at V and 6 bases at J, leaving 5 bases unmatched. The germline CDR1 and CDR2 sequences are SGHRS and YFSETQ. General study points: Roughly two months post-transplant, alpha-beta T cells reportedly originated from several hundred graft clones that had expanded. One year post-transplant, T-cell counts and diversity were largely derived from T cells produced anew. After transplant, high TCRbeta diversity at day 60 in some patients arose from surviving recipient T cells and thymic progenitors.

The specimen comprised PBMCs, sampled before TCRalphabeta/CD19-depleted stem cell transplant. This receptor was taken from a boy in the first two years of life with acute myeloid leukemia, due to receive a stem cell transplant. The J gene is TRBJ2-1, the V gene TRBV5-1; TRBD1 agrees at 9 bases. The chain's CDR3 is CASGTGLINEQFF. Here the CDR3 DNA reads TGCGCCAGCGGGACAGGGTTGATCAATGAGCAGTTCTTC.